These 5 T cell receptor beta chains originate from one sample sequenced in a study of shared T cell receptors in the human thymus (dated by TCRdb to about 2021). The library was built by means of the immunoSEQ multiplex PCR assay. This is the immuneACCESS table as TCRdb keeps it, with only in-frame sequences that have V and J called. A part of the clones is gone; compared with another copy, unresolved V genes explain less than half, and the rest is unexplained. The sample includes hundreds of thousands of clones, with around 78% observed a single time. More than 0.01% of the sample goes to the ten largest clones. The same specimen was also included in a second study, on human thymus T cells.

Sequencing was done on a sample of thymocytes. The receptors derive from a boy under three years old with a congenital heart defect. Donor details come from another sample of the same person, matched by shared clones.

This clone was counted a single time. CDR3 region: CSAAAGVWTDTQYF. CDR3 nucleotides: TGCAGCGCCGCAGCGGGAGTATGGACAGATACGCAGTATTTT. The chain links TRBV29-1 to TRBJ2-3, with 8 positions matching TRBD2. CDR1 is SQVTM, CDR2 ANQGSEA, per germline. The CDR3 sequence is 14 residues long. Trimming took 7 bases from V and 3 from J; bases not matched to a gene: 9.

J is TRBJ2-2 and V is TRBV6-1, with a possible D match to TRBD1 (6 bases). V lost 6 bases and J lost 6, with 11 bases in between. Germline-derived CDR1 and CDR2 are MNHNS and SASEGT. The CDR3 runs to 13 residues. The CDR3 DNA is TGTGCCAGCAGAAGGGGGTGGGCCGGGGAGCTGTTTTTT. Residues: CASRRGWAGELFF.

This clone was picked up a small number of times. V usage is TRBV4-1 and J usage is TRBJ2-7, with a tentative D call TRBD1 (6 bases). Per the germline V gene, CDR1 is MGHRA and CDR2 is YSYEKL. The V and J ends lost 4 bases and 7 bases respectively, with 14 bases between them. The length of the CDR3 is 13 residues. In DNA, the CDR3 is TGCGCCAGCAGCCCCCGGGACAAAGTGGAGCAGTACTTC. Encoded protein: CASSPRDKVEQYF.

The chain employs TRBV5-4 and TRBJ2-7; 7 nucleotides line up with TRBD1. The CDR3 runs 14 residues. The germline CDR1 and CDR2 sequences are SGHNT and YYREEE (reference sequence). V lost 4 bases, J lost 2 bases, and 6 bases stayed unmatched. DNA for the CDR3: TGTGCCAGCAGCCAGGACAGGACCACCTACGAGCAGTACTTC. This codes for CASSQDRTTYEQYF. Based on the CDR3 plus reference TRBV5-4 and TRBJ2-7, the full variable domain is ETGVTQSPTHLIKTRGQQVTLRCSSQSGHNTVSWYQQALGQGPQFIFQYYREEENGRGNFPPRFSGLQFPNYSSELNVNALELDDSALYLCASSQDRTTYEQYFGPGTRLTVT.

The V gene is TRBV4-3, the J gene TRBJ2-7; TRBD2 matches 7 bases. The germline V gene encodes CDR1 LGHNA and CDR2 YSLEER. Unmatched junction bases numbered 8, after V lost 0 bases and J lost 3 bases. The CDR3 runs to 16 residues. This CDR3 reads CASSQEVGPGGYEQYF. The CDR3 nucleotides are TGCGCCAGCAGCCAAGAAGTAGGACCGGGGGGCTACGAGCAGTACTTC.